These 25 T cell receptor beta chains were all obtained from the same sample, sequenced in a study of tumor-infiltrating lymphocytes in primary liver carcinoma. With a constant-region primer, TCR beta cDNA was made from about 0.55 ug of total RNA. It was through three nested multiplex PCR rounds of slightly modified ARM-PCR that TCR beta libraries arose. The first two PCR rounds, roughly 11 cycles each, used TRBV1-TRBV30 forward primers and a C-beta reverse primer. TCRdb re-derived calls from the multiplex PCR reads in MiXCR, one entry per CDR3 protein. The profile shows approximately 330,000 distinct CDR3 sequences, about 61% of them singletons. The study extracted blood RNA from unsorted whole blood and also extracted germline DNA. Sequencing was carried out using peripheral blood. The receptors derive from a man in his forties or fifties with primary liver carcinoma and hepatitis B virus infection.

This clonotype showed up many times. V gene TRBV6-1 combines with J gene TRBJ1-2, with D uncertain. Germline values: CDR1 MNHNS, CDR2 SASEGT. Trimming removed 1 base from V and 1 base from J, with 10 bases in between. CDR3 length: 15 residues. The CDR3 loop reads CASSEGRSFNYGYTF. Written as DNA, the CDR3 is TGTGCCAGCAGTGAAGGAAGGTCCTTTAACTATGGCTACACCTTC.

The chain carries TRBV6-1 and TRBJ2-7; tentatively, D is TRBD1 (5 bases). The germline V gene encodes CDR1 MNHNS and CDR2 SASEGT. CDR3 size: 13 residues. V lost 6 bases to trimming and J lost 12 bases, with 21 bases between them. The CDR3 sequence: CASRSRQLLVVYF. The CDR3 DNA is TGTGCCAGCAGAAGCCGACAGTTACTCGTGGTGTACTTC.

Regarding this clonotype: The junction differs from germline at one of its ends, possibly a read error. V and J are TRBV11-2 and TRBJ2-2; 7 bases agree with TRBD2. The germline CDR1 and CDR2 sequences are SGHAT and FQNNGV. The CDR3 totals 14 residues. The CDR3: CASSRRGFGGGLFF. CDR3 nucleotide sequence: TGCGCCAGCAGCCGACGGGGGTTCGGCGGGGGGCTGTTTTTT.

Comments on this clonotype: A much larger clone is a single base away; this may be a read error. CDR3 bases: TGTGTCTCAAAGGTCGGGACCAGCTCCTACAATGAGCAGTTCTTC. Protein sequence: CVSKVGTSSYNEQFF. This rearrangement joins TRBV12-3 or TRBV12-4 to TRBJ2-1; D possibly uses TRBD1 or TRBD2 (5 bases each). This CDR3 contains 15 residues.

This clonotype has at least ten counts. The gene calls are TRBV11-2 and TRBJ2-3; maybe TRBD2 (6 bases). Germline-derived CDR1 and CDR2 are SGHAT and FQNNGV. Trimming removed 5 bases from V and 0 bases from J, with 24 bases in between. The CDR3 extends over 19 amino acids. DNA of the CDR3: TGTGCCAGCAGCCCCATAAGCCCGGCACTAGCAGAAAGCACAGATACGCAGTATTTT. This codes for CASSPISPALAESTDTQYF. Supplemented by reference TRBV11-2 and TRBJ2-3, the full variable domain reads EAGVAQSPRYKIIEKRQSVAFWCNPISGHATLYWYQQILGQGPKLLIQFQNNGVVDDSQLPKDRFSAERLKGVDSTLKIQPAKLEDSAVYLCASSPISPALAESTDTQYFGPGTRLTVL.

The chain joins TRBV19 to TRBJ2-2; D possibly corresponds to TRBD2 (5 bases). The CDR3 contains 15 residues. V was shortened by 9 bases and J by 1 base, with 15 bases between the two germline ends. Germline V CDR1 and CDR2: LNHDA, SQIVND (reference sequence). The CDR3 sequence is CASRKVAGNTGELFF. The CDR3 DNA sequence: TGTGCCAGCCGAAAGGTCGCGGGGAACACCGGGGAGCTGTTTTTT.

The chain employs TRBV5-1 and TRBJ2-1; TRBD2 agrees at 8 bases. In germline, CDR1 is SGHRS, CDR2 YFSETQ. The CDR3 sequence is 15 residues long. J gave up 3 bases and V 5 bases, and 7 bases lay outside the gene matches. For the CDR3, the DNA is TGCGCCAGCAGTCCGGGACTAGGGATCTACAATGAGCAGTTCTTC. Amino acid sequence: CASSPGLGIYNEQFF.

The rearrangement joins TRBV7-8 to TRBJ1-1, with D maybe TRBD1 (6 bases). Germline CDR1 SGHVS, CDR2 FQNEAQ. This CDR3 has 16 residues. Trimming cost V 1 base and J 4 bases, with 16 bases left between them. The CDR3 here is CASSLGGGHGITEAFF. For the CDR3, the DNA is TGTGCCAGCAGCTTAGGAGGGGGGCACGGTATCACTGAAGCTTTCTTT. Complete variable domain (other parts from reference TRBV7-8 and TRBJ1-1): GAGVSQSPRYKVAKRGQDVALRCDPISGHVSLFWYQQALGQGPEFLTYFQNEAQLDKSGLPSDRFFAERPEGSVSTLKIQRTQQEDSAVYLCASSLGGGHGITEAFFGQGTRLTVV.

For this clonotype: This could be a read error, since a much larger clone is one nucleotide away. This rearrangement joins TRBV6-5 to TRBJ2-1; no clear D gene. Germline CDR1 and CDR2: MNHEY and SVGAGI. The CDR3 has 12 amino acids. The CDR3 coding sequence is TGTGCCAGCACCGCCGGTGGCAATGAGCATTTCTTC. Its protein product is CASTAGGNEHFF.

Concerning this clonotype: A read error may explain this, as a much larger clone is one base away. The V and J genes are TRBV4-3 and TRBJ1-4; D is uncertain. The CDR3 is 15 amino acids. The germline gives CDR1 LGHNA, CDR2 YSLEER. The CDR3 protein is CASSQEAGYNERLFF. The DNA of the CDR3 is TGCGCCAGCAGCCAAGAGGCGGGGTATAATGAAAGACTGTTTTTT.

This clonotype was counted once. A read error is likely, as this CDR3 ends without the conserved phenylalanine or tryptophan. J is TRBJ2-7 and V is TRBV11-1; 10 bases are a match to TRBD1. This CDR3 is 14 amino acids long. Germline values: CDR1 SGHAT, CDR2 FQDESV (reference sequence). With 6 bases clipped from V and 4 bases from J, the junction kept 6 bases outside the gene matches. DNA of the CDR3: TGTGCCAGCAGATCTGGACAGGGGGGGTACGAGCAGTACTGC. It is translated as CASRSGQGGYEQYC.

The gene calls are TRBV5-4 and TRBJ1-1, with unresolved D. Germline CDR1 SGHNT, CDR2 YYREEE (reference sequence). Deletions cut 4 bases from V and 1 base from J, with 11 bases between. This CDR3 is built from 14 residues. CDR3 in DNA: TGTGCCAGCAGCGCCGGACGGACGAACACTGAAGCTTTCTTT. This gives the protein CASSAGRTNTEAFF.

Comments on this clonotype: The junction shows a germline mismatch at one end, possibly a read error. CDR3 nucleotide sequence: TGCGCCAGCAGCCAGGCTTTATGGGAACTAGCCGACTTC. This translates into CASSQALWELADF. J is TRBJ2-5 and V is TRBV4-1, with D tentatively TRBD2 (6 bases). CDR3 length equals 13 residues. CDR1 is MGHRA, CDR2 YSYEKL, per germline.

The chain has TRBV14 and TRBJ1-2; D might be TRBD1 (5 bases). CDR3 length: 14 amino acids. CDR1 and CDR2 (germline): SGHDN, FVKESK. V was clipped by 3 bases and J by 7 bases, with 15 bases between them. CDR3 sequence: CASSQNALGVGYTF. The CDR3 coding sequence is TGTGCCAGCAGCCAGAATGCGTTGGGGGTTGGCTACACCTTC.

There are a few counts of this clonotype. The chain joins TRBV4-1 to TRBJ2-7, with 14 bases lining up with TRBD2. The J segment lost 0 bases and the V segment lost 3 bases, leaving 7 bases of the junction unmatched. The CDR3 extends over 18 amino acids. CDR1 is MGHRA, CDR2 YSYEKL, per germline. The CDR3 nucleotides are TGCGCCAGCAGCCAGGAGGGGACTAGCGGGAGAGGCTCCTACGAGCAGTACTTC. It codes for CASSQEGTSGRGSYEQYF.

About this clonotype itself: The germline gene is not matched at one end of the junction; a read error may be the cause. The J gene is TRBJ2-5, the V gene TRBV6-6, with 7 bases lining up with TRBD2. Germline loops: CDR1 MNHNY, CDR2 SVGAGI (reference sequence). The CDR3 has 13 residues. The DNA for the CDR3 is TGTGCCAGCAGTTACGGGTGGGAGGGGACCCATTACTTC. This translates into CASSYGWEGTHYF.

The V gene is TRBV7-9, the J gene TRBJ2-7; TRBD2 matches at 7 bases. This CDR3 region has 16 residues. The germline V gene encodes CDR1 SEHNR and CDR2 FQNEAQ (reference sequence). After removal of 1 base from V and 3 bases from J, the junction contained 9 bases not matched to a gene. The CDR3 here is CASSLVPAGTVYEQYF. CDR3 DNA: TGTGCCAGCAGCTTAGTTCCAGCGGGAACCGTCTACGAGCAGTACTTC.

This clonotype came up many times. The chain combines TRBV29-1 with TRBJ2-2; the D call may be TRBD1 or TRBD2 (5 bases each). CDR1 is SQVTM and CDR2 is ANQGSEA in the germline V gene. Trimming removed 6 bases at V and 7 bases at J, with 15 bases between. The CDR3 totals 13 residues. This CDR3 is CSVATWDGGELFF. CDR3 nucleotide sequence: TGCAGCGTCGCTACATGGGACGGCGGGGAGCTGTTTTTT.

Of note for this clonotype: A much larger clone lies one base from this, so it may be a read error. The chain carries TRBV10-1 and TRBJ2-2; a weak D match, TRBD2 (5 bases). Germline loops: CDR1 WNHNN, CDR2 SYGVQD (reference sequence). The CDR3 consists of 13 residues. The chain's CDR3 is CASSASVAGKLFF. The CDR3 DNA sequence: TGCGCCAGCAGTGCTTCGGTGGCCGGGAAGCTGTTTTTT.

Note on this clonotype: Its ends do not fully match the called genes, so a read error is possible. The gene calls are TRBV27 and TRBJ2-7, with 9 bases matching TRBD2. The CDR3 contains 14 residues. The germline V gene encodes CDR1 MNHEY and CDR2 SMNVEV (reference sequence). For the CDR3, the DNA is TGTGCCAGCAGTCCTACTAGCGGGCCAAACGAGCACTACTTC. Translation gives CASSPTSGPNEHYF.

With regard to this clonotype: The junction departs from germline at one end; a sequencing error may be responsible. The chain combines TRBV4-2 with TRBJ2-3; TRBD2 matches 10 bases. The CDR3 is made up of 17 amino acids. Germline V gives CDR1 LGHNA, CDR2 YNFKEQ. The chain's CDR3 is CAGSQEGASGSTDAQYF. The CDR3 DNA sequence: TGTGCCGGCAGCCAAGAAGGAGCTAGCGGGAGCACAGATGCGCAGTATTTT.

There are many counts of this clonotype. The rearrangement links TRBV5-5 to TRBJ2-3, with 9 bases lining up with TRBD1. The CDR3 loop spans 19 amino acids. Germline V CDR1 and CDR2: SGHKS, YYEKEE (reference sequence). Trimming removed 4 bases from V and 0 bases from J; junction bases left unmatched: 15. The CDR3 protein is CASSPATGGTQTSTDTQYF. The CDR3, as DNA: TGTGCCAGCAGCCCTGCCACAGGGGGCACCCAAACTAGCACAGATACGCAGTATTTT.

V usage is TRBV4-1 and J usage is TRBJ2-7, with 7 bases aligning to TRBD1. With 3 bases clipped from V and 2 bases from J, the junction kept 7 bases outside the gene matches. Germline CDR1 and CDR2: MGHRA and YSYEKL. The CDR3 totals 15 residues. CDR3 protein: CASSHQRTGPYEQYF. In nucleotides, the CDR3 is TGCGCCAGCAGCCATCAACGGACAGGTCCCTACGAGCAGTACTTC.

On this clonotype itself: Being one base from a much bigger clone, this may be a read error. The CDR3 coding sequence is TGCGCCAGCAGCCAATTTGCGGCCTCCTACAATGAGCAGTTCTTC. Translation gives CASSQFAASYNEQFF. The chain joins TRBV4-3 to TRBJ2-1; no clear D gene. CDR1 LGHNA and CDR2 YSLEER come from the germline V gene. This CDR3 contains 15 residues. V dropped 2 bases and J dropped 0 bases, with 8 bases sitting between them.

J is TRBJ2-5 and V is TRBV7-9, with D possibly TRBD1 on 6 matching bases. Trimming stripped 5 bases from V and 3 bases from J, with 19 bases between. In germline, CDR1 is SEHNR, CDR2 FQNEAQ (reference sequence). This CDR3 has 16 residues. This CDR3 reads CASSGWVADSEETQYF. The CDR3 DNA sequence: TGTGCCAGCAGCGGCTGGGTGGCGGACAGTGAAGAGACCCAGTACTTC.